This T cell receptor beta chain stems from a study of shared clonotypes between healthy human individuals (dated by TCRdb to 2020 to 2022). As for the study more broadly: A couple of women and a few men aged 18 to 49 years were included in the cohort. Per donor, three plates each were used for CD4 naive and CD4 memory, two for CD8 naive, and one for CD8 memory. Blood TCR repertoires of a handful of healthy adults were deeply sequenced to estimate repertoire size and the extent of clonotype sharing between individuals. To increase sequencing depth and limit assay-specific biases, TCR repertoire library preparation and sequencing were carried out by different laboratories using diverse techniques. Leukapheresis yielded between about 0.9 and 8.9 billion PBMCs per donor.

The germline V gene specifies SGHVS as CDR1 and FNYEAQ as CDR2. The CDR3 covers 13 residues, taking in both the cysteine and the phenylalanine. Just the 39-base CDR3 DNA is kept, in frame starting at base 1. V is clipped by 5 bases and J by 4 bases, and the sequence between their germline boundaries is 12 bases long. TCR CDR3 regions were amplified from genomic DNA by multiplex PCR using the deep immunoSEQ assay. Extracted genomic DNA from each cell subset was spread evenly across all wells of several immunoSEQ 96-well plates, with each plate serving as a replicate. For sorted subsets, about 200 ng genomic DNA, equal to some 30,000 T cell genomes, was loaded into each replicate PCR. Purified libraries were measured with a Qubit 3.0 fluorometer, size-checked on a Bioanalyzer 2100, and measured again with the KAPA Library Quantification kit. A separate single-read 150-cycle Illumina NextSeq 550 flow cell was used to sequence each immunoSEQ 96-well plate. The study's own analysis went as follows. Because only junctional sequences without quality scores were contained in the immunoSEQ output, filtering matching that applied to full-length reads could not be performed. Sequences were annotated with PyIR, a Python wrapper for IgBLAST v1.9, using IMGT germline references to assign V/J genes and CDR3. Reads with weak V/J assignments (E-value above 1e-6), missing CDR3, stop codons, out-of-frame junctions, or ambiguous translated residues were removed. V3J clonotypes were defined as sequences sharing an identical inferred V gene, J gene, and CDR3 amino acid sequence. The percentage overlap between two repertoires was calculated by dividing the number of shared unique clonotypes by the size of the smaller repertoire. Repertoire richness was assessed with RTK rarefaction, the Chao1 estimator, and Recon v2.1 estimates of unobserved clonotypes. Generation probabilities were computed with OLGA for all TCRbeta clonotypes obtained by the gDNA method from a handful of donors. TCRdb stores this immuneACCESS table with in-frame sequences only. Part of the clones is absent; in the studies checked, under half of the shortfall reflects unresolved V genes, and no reason is known for the rest. V and J calls plus clone size are reproduced from that table; the DNA served to infer D and trimming. The sample data list 550,000 to 600,000 clones, and roughly 98% of these were observed just once. More than 0.3% of the sample belongs to the ten largest clones.

CD8 naive samples consisted of CD45RO-negative cells that were positively selected for CCR7, yielding a CD45RA+CCR7+ population without TemRA cells. Healthy HIV-negative adults with no recently reported acute infections or vaccinations were included as donors. All donors were Caucasian adults living in Nashville, Tennessee, USA. After blood collection by leukapheresis, PBMCs were isolated using Ficoll-Histopaque density gradient centrifugation and then cryopreserved in the vapor phase of liquid nitrogen. Analytical flow cytometry was used to check the purity and quantity of every magnetically sorted T cell population. Genomic DNA was isolated from every sorted fraction and measured by UV absorbance on a Nanodrop 2000c. Remarks on this clone: The target of this receptor is not known. No qualities accompany the bases; no much larger clone lies one base away.

General study outcomes and caveats: Clonotypes shared by all four sorted-subset donors showed higher generation probabilities than non-shared clonotypes. When several donors were compared, the shared fraction of clonotypes was 5% to 6.5% for naive CD4, 3.5% for naive CD8, more than 2% for memory CD4, and 0.35% to 0.5% for memory CD8. The genetic and exposure-history diversity represented was limited by the small number of donors. Sampling was limited to blood, and TCR repertoires in tissue likely differ from TCR repertoires in blood. Incomplete sequencing was indicated by rarefaction of sorted-subset datasets, despite the large sequencing depth. Larger estimated clonotype richness was generally found for naive subsets than for memory subsets. Based on pairwise subsampling, the degree of clonotype sharing among donors was expected to be affected by sequencing depth.

Rearrangement joined TRBV7-6 to TRBJ2-7, with no reliable assignment of the D segment. This clonotype originated in a man aged 25 to 45 in good health. Sequencing was performed on naive CD8+ T cells sorted from blood. Reading the label with the study, this specimen's cell subset or site is: CD45RA+CCR7+. The DNA is as follows: TGTGCCAGCAGCCCCCGGCACGTGTACGAGCAGTACTTC. This sequence encodes CASSPRHVYEQYF.